This T cell receptor beta chain emerged from a study of regulatory T cells in long-lasting Graves disease. Findings of the study overall: Favoring TRBV28, TRBJ1-2 and TRBJ2-5 was a feature seen in persistent disease.

For TCR beta, libraries came from iRepertoire HTBI primers and Arm-PCR of CDR3 regions. Each CDR3 protein is one row after TCRdb ran MiXCR on the multiplex PCR reads. The sample consists of some 560,000 distinct CDR3 sequences, 15% to 20% of them appearing once. Germline loops: CDR1 MNHNS, CDR2 SASEGT. V lost 8 bases, J lost 7 bases, and 7 bases stayed unmatched. The CDR3 has 14 residues. Time point reported: newly diagnosed GD, antithyroid drugs for less than 3 months. From PBMCs, RNA was extracted and then used to make the TCR library. This clonotype was counted only a few times. The antigen remains undetermined. These data also featured in a second study, about T cells in Graves' hyperthyroidism and ophthalmopathy.

The source is a woman aged 35-65 years with Graves disease. The specimen comprised peripheral blood mononuclear cells (PBMCs), sampled at new diagnosis, from a patient treated with antithyroid drugs. This chain connects TRBV6-1 to TRBJ1-6; 8 bases are a match to TRBD1. This CDR3 reads CASARTGMNSPLHF. For the CDR3, the DNA is TGTGCCAGCGCTCGGACAGGGATGAATTCACCCCTCCACTTT.